The sequence of this T cell receptor (beta chain) was determined in a study of blood T cell repertoires in COVID-19 (TCRdb year 2020). In terms of the full investigation: Collaborator samples came from the United States, Italy and Spain and covered acute and convalescent phases of COVID-19. The material from the prospective study consisted of cDNA or gDNA derived from T cells, B-cell-depleted T cells, or PBMCs. The sample metadata nearly always contained a de-identified subject ID, COVID-19 status, age in years and sex. The repertoires were made available in a free public database intended to serve as a resource for research on the immune response to SARS-CoV-2. Where HLA class I and class II types were available, the types were taken from metadata supplied by the sample provider, not from assay-based typing. Subjects who had been exposed to COVID-19, were actively infected with it, or had recovered from it provided the deeply sampled blood TCRbeta repertoires that made up the dataset. Samples were obtained from the ongoing ImmuneRACE study (first 160 participants) and from over a thousand subjects provided by 6 global collaborators.

V is cut back by 2 bases and J by 7 bases, with 18 bases in the junction unmatched. For CDR1 and CDR2, the germline V gene lists MGHDK and SYGVNS. The CDR3 spans 18 residues, from the cysteine through the phenylalanine. Only CDR3 DNA remains: 54 bases, in frame from the first base. What the study reported, not specific to this receptor: Clinical and demographic metadata were provided uncurated, with the amount varying by source and participant.

Collaborating institutions collected whole blood in K2EDTA tubes following their own protocols. For TCRbeta analysis, collaborator samples were shipped as frozen whole blood, as isolated PBMCs, or as DNA extracted from either sample type. The immunoSEQ Assay, a bias-controlled multiplex PCR, was used to amplify TCRbeta CDR3 regions from genomic DNA. As for the authors' bioinformatics: Nucleated cell counts per sample were estimated from amplification of reference gene primers within the assay. To quantify the absolute abundance of each unique TCRbeta CDR3 rearrangement, sequence reads were collapsed and filtered. For each sample, productive Simpson clonality was calculated as the square root of Simpson's diversity index over productive rearrangements. The table comes from immuneACCESS by way of TCRdb, which keeps in-frame sequences with V and J called. Part of the clones is missing from these tables; in studies checked, under half for an unresolved V gene and the rest for unknown reasons. That table is the source of V, J and clone size, and D and trimming were worked out from the DNA. For this sample the table gives roughly 170,000 clones, of which 84% were detected only once. The top ten clones comprise under 8.5% of the sample.

This clone has only one observation. It has no known antigen specificity. No base qualities exist here, and no much larger clone lies one base off it. The clonotype originates from a human donor in a cohort sampled during active COVID-19. The V and J genes are TRBV25-1 and TRBJ1-2, and TRBD1 matches 8 of the central bases. Material: peripheral blood. The DNA sequence follows: TGTGCCAGCAGTGAAACAGGCTCTTATTCCCAGGGGGCGGTTGGCTACACCTTC. The translation is CASSETGSYSQGAVGYTF.